The 18 T cell receptor beta chains reported below all come from one sample, sequenced in a study of cytotoxic CD8 clonotypes in ibrutinib-treated CLL. The protocol was immunoSEQ multiplex PCR, while the TCRdb copy is restricted to in-frame clones and leaves out a portion. This sample carries over 100,000 clones, 80% to 90% of them seen once, and the ten largest clones take approximately 2%. The input for sequencing was PBMCs, taken after 24 months of ibrutinib treatment. These receptors originate from a human donor with chronic lymphocytic leukemia.

This clone was detected once. The CDR3 coding sequence is TGTGCCAGCAGTTTTGGGGACAGGGAGGGCTGGTACTATGGCTACACCTTC. Translation: CASSFGDREGWYYGYTF. This chain connects TRBV28 to TRBJ1-2; 9 bases are a match to TRBD1. V shed 3 bases, J shed 3 bases, and the junction held 11 bases outside the gene matches. This CDR3 is built from 17 residues. Germline V gives CDR1 MDHEN, CDR2 SYDVKM.

The V and J genes are TRBV30 and TRBJ2-7, with a tentative D call TRBD1 (5 bases). Germline V gives CDR1 GTSNPN, CDR2 SVGIG (reference sequence). Trimming cost V 3 bases and J 4 bases, with 10 bases left between them. The CDR3 totals 12 residues. The DNA of the CDR3 is TGTGCCTGGAGCCCTGACAGTTACGAGCAGTACTTC. The encoded protein is CAWSPDSYEQYF.

The CDR3 DNA is TGCGCCAGCAGCCAAGACCCTAATTACAGGGCCACTGAAGCTTTCTTT. It translates to CASSQDPNYRATEAFF. V and J are TRBV4-3 and TRBJ1-1; the D gene is possibly TRBD1 (6 bases). This CDR3 comprises 16 residues. V dropped 0 bases and J dropped 4 bases, with 15 bases sitting between them. Germline-derived CDR1 and CDR2 are LGHNA and YSLEER.

This rearrangement joins TRBV27 to TRBJ2-7; tentatively, D is TRBD1 (5 bases). Germline V gives CDR1 MNHEY, CDR2 SMNVEV (reference sequence). The germline V and J ends were trimmed by 4 bases and 5 bases, with 15 bases remaining between them. The CDR3 loop spans 14 amino acids. In DNA form, the CDR3 reads TGTGCCAGCAGTTATGGCAGGGATTTCAACGAGCAGTACTTC. Its protein is CASSYGRDFNEQYF.

The chain uses TRBV6-5 and TRBJ1-6; no definite D call. Trimming left V 3 bases short and J 9 bases short, with 15 bases between. The CDR3 sequence is 15 residues long. CDR1 is MNHEY, CDR2 SVGAGI, per germline. This CDR3 is CASSYGVPGASPLHF. The CDR3 DNA sequence: TGTGCCAGCAGTTATGGCGTCCCCGGTGCTTCACCCCTCCACTTT.

The chain combines TRBV7-2 with TRBJ1-5, with 9 bases lining up with TRBD1. The trim removed 5 bases at V and 4 bases at J, leaving 9 bases unmatched. The CDR3 consists of 16 residues. CDR1 SGHTA and CDR2 FQGNSA come from the germline V gene. The CDR3 here is CASSPTDRGFNQPQHF. The CDR3 region has the DNA TGTGCCAGCAGCCCTACGGACAGGGGATTTAATCAGCCCCAGCATTTT.

In this sample, this clone turned up once. The chain joins TRBV7-9 to TRBJ1-5, with a tentative D call TRBD1 (5 bases). There are 15 residues in the CDR3. V lost 3 bases and J 4 bases, leaving 13 bases between the germline ends. The germline CDR1 and CDR2 sequences are SEHNR and FQNEAQ (reference sequence). As DNA, the CDR3 is TGTGCCAGCAGCTTCGACGGGGGACTAAATCAGCCCCAGCATTTT. This gives the protein CASSFDGGLNQPQHF. The full variable domain, its missing parts supplied by reference TRBV7-9 and TRBJ1-5, is DTGVSQNPRHKITKRGQNVTFRCDPISEHNRLYWYRQTLGQGPEFLTYFQNEAQLEKSRLLSDRFSAERPKGSFSTLEIQRTEQGDSAMYLCASSFDGGLNQPQHFGDGTRLSIL.

This chain uses TRBV7-2 with TRBJ1-3; possible D gene TRBD1, 6 bases. The V gene lost 2 bases and the J gene lost 1 base, with 12 bases spanning the gap. This CDR3 spans 16 amino acids. CDR1 SGHTA and CDR2 FQGNSA come from the germline V gene. The CDR3 sequence: CASSLIWGLSGNTIYF. DNA for the CDR3: TGTGCCAGCAGCTTAATTTGGGGGCTTTCTGGAAACACCATATATTTT.

The rearrangement joins TRBV10-3 to TRBJ1-2; possible D gene TRBD1, 5 bases. The germline V gene has CDR1 ENHRY and CDR2 SYGVKD. The ends were cut back, 0 bases at V and 0 bases at J, with 11 bases in the middle. The CDR3 is 16 residues long. For the CDR3, the DNA is TGTGCCATCAGTGAGTCGATGGTGGGGGCTAACTATGGCTACACCTTC. It codes for CAISESMVGANYGYTF.

The count of this clone is one. The chain recombines TRBV2 with TRBJ2-2, with 15 bases aligning to TRBD2. The germline V gene has CDR1 SNHLY and CDR2 FYNNEI. The CDR3 covers 18 residues. The J segment lost 0 bases and the V segment lost 6 bases, leaving 5 bases of the junction unmatched. The CDR3 nucleotides are TGTGCCAGCAGGGTCGGACTAGCGGGGGGGACGAACACCGGGGAGCTGTTTTTT. This codes for CASRVGLAGGTNTGELFF.

This chain connects TRBV7-3 to TRBJ1-1, with a possible D match to TRBD1 (6 bases). The CDR3 extends over 15 amino acids. In germline, CDR1 is SGHTA, CDR2 FQGTGA. The ends were cut back, 2 bases at V and 4 bases at J, with 14 bases in the middle. CDR3 in amino acids: CASSLAAGVGTEAFF. The CDR3 DNA reads TGTGCCAGCAGCTTAGCGGCAGGGGTTGGCACTGAAGCTTTCTTT.

This clone is a singleton in its sample. The rearrangement links TRBV28 to TRBJ2-7; D is perhaps TRBD2 (5 bases). V was trimmed by 6 bases and J by 4 bases, leaving 22 bases between them. The CDR3 runs to 16 residues. Germline V lookup: CDR1 MDHEN, CDR2 SYDVKM. The CDR3 sequence: CASRVGSGINEYEQYF. The CDR3, as DNA: TGTGCCAGCAGGGTAGGGAGCGGCATTAACGAATACGAGCAGTACTTC. Full variable domain (rest looked up from reference TRBV28 and TRBJ2-7): DVKVTQSSRYLVKRTGEKVFLECVQDMDHENMFWYRQDPGLGLRLIYFSYDVKMKEKGDIPEGYSVSREKKERFSLILESASTNQTSMYLCASRVGSGINEYEQYFGPGTRLTVT.

CDR3 DNA sequence: TGTGCCAGCAGCTCCGGGACGGGGACGGAGGGGCAGTTCTTC. This codes for CASSSGTGTEGQFF. The rearrangement uses TRBV7-6 and TRBJ2-1, with D possibly matching TRBD2 (6 bases). The CDR3 extends over 14 amino acids. Germline V gives CDR1 SGHVS, CDR2 FNYEAQ. Trimming removed 4 bases at V and 12 bases at J, with 19 bases between.

The table lists this clone with a count of one. The rearrangement joins TRBV2 to TRBJ1-3; 7 bases are a match to TRBD1. Looked up from germline, CDR1 is SNHLY and CDR2 is FYNNEI. This CDR3 is built from 15 residues. After removal of 4 bases from V and 3 bases from J, the junction contained 6 bases not matched to a gene. The CDR3 reads CASSGRRGLGNTIYF. The CDR3 DNA reads TGTGCCAGCAGTGGGAGAAGGGGGCTTGGAAACACCATATATTTT.

This clone has only a few counts. This chain uses TRBV11-2 with TRBJ1-4; D perhaps matches TRBD1 (6 bases). This CDR3 contains 13 residues. Germline CDR1 is SGHAT and CDR2 is FQNNGV. Trimming took 5 bases from V and 6 from J, leaving 10 bases between them. CDR3 nucleotides: TGTGCCAGCAGCAGAAGGACAGATGAAAAACTGTTTTTT. Residues: CASSRRTDEKLFF.

V is TRBV28 and J is TRBJ2-7, with D possibly being TRBD1 (5 bases). This CDR3 region has 14 residues. Germline V gene sequence: CDR1 MDHEN, CDR2 SYDVKM. Trimming took 8 bases from V and 0 from J, leaving 14 bases between them. DNA of the CDR3: TGTGCCAGCCGCCGACAGATCCTCTCCTACGAGCAGTACTTC. Protein sequence: CASRRQILSYEQYF.

This clone was observed once. V usage is TRBV30 and J usage is TRBJ1-3; D is ambiguous. This CDR3 has 11 amino acids. The germline gives CDR1 GTSNPN, CDR2 SVGIG (reference sequence). Trimming pared 1 base from V and 4 bases from J, leaving 2 bases between. The CDR3 DNA sequence: TGTGCCTGGAGTGCCGGAAACACCATATATTTT. Translation gives CAWSAGNTIYF.

This clone appeared a few times. V gene TRBV7-9 combines with J gene TRBJ2-3, with 7 bases identical to TRBD1. Trimming at V came to 1 base and at J to 7 bases, leaving 8 bases not matched to a gene. The CDR3 has 15 amino acids. Germline CDR1 reads SEHNR; CDR2 reads FQNEAQ (reference sequence). CDR3 sequence reads: CASSLGGQPTNTQYF. The CDR3 DNA reads as TGTGCCAGCAGCTTAGGGGGACAGCCCACGAATACGCAGTATTTT.